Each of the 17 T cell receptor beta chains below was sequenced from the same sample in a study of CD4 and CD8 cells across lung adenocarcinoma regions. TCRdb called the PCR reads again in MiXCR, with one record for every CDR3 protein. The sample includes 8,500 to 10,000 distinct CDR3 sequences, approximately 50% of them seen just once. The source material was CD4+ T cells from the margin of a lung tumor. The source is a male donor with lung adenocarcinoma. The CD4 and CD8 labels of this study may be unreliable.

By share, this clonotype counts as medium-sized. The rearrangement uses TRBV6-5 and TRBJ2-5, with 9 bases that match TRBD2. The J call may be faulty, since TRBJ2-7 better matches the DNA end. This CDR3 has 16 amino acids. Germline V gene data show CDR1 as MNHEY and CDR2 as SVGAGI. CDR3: CASSYLAGGGVHEQYF. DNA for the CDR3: TGTGCCAGCAGTTACCTGGCGGGGGGGGGGGTGCACGAGCAGTACTTC.

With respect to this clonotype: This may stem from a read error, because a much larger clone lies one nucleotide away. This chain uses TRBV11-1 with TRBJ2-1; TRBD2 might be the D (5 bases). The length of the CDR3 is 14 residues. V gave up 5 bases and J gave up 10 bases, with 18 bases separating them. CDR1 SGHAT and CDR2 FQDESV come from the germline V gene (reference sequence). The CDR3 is CASSPAAGVYEQFF. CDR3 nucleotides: TGTGCCAGCAGCCCTGCCGCGGGCGTCTACGAGCAGTTCTTC.

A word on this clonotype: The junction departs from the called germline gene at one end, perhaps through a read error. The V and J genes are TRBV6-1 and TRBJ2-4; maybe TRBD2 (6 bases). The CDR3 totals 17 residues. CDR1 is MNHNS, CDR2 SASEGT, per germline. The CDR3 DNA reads TGTGCCAGCTGTGAGGGGCAAGGAGGGAGTGCCCAAGAGATTCAGTACTTC. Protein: CASCEGQGGSAQEIQYF.

The CDR3 loop is CASSQSVGSGKSNEQFF. The CDR3 DNA reads TGTGCCAGCAGCCAAAGCGTCGGTAGCGGGAAAAGTAATGAGCAGTTCTTC. The chain has TRBV14 and TRBJ2-1, with 8 bases identical to TRBD2. CDR1 and CDR2 from the germline V gene are SGHDN and FVKESK. The CDR3 runs to 17 residues. The J segment lost 7 bases and the V segment lost 2 bases, leaving 13 bases of the junction unmatched.

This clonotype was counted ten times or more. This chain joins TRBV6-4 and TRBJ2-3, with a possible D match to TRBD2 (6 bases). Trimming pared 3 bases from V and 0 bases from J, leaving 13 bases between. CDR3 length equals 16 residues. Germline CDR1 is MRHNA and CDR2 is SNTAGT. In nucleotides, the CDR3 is TGTGCCAGCAGTGAGAGGGCTGGAGGGAGCACAGATACGCAGTATTTT. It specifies CASSERAGGSTDTQYF.

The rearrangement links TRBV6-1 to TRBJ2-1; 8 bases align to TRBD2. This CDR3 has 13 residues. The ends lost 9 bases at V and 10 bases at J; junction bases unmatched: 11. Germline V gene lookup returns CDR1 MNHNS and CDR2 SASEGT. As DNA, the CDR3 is TGTGCCAGTCAACTAGCGGATCACGACGAGCAGTTCTTC. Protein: CASQLADHDEQFF.

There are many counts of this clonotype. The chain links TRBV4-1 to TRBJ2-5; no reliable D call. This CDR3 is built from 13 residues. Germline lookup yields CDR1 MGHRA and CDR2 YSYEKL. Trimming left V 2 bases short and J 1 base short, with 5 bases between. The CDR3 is CASSQFSQETQYF. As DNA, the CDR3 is TGCGCCAGCAGCCAATTTTCCCAAGAGACCCAGTACTTC.

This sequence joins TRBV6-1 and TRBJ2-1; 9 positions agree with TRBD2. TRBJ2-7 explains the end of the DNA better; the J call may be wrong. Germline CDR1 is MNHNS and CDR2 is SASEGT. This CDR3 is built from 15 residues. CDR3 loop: CASRTGAGGTYEQYF. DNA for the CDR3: TGTGCCAGCAGGACCGGGGCGGGGGGGACCTACGAGCAGTACTTC.

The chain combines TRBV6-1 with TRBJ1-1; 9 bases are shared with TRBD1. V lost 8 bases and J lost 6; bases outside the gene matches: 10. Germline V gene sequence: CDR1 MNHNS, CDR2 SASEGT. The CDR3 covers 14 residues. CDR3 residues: CASQDRGNRAEAFF. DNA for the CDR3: TGTGCCAGCCAAGACAGGGGGAATAGGGCTGAAGCTTTCTTT.

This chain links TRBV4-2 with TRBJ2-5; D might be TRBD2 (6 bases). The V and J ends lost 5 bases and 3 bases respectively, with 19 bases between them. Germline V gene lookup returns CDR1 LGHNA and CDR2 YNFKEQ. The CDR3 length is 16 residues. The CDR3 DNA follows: TGTGCCAGCAGCGTTGGGCGGGGCCCCTTGGAAGAGACCCAGTACTTC. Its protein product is CASSVGRGPLEETQYF.

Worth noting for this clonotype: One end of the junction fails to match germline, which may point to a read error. The CDR3 here is CAGSGAREHETQYF. In DNA form, the CDR3 reads TGTGCGGGCAGCGGGGCCCGTGAGCACGAGACGCAGTATTTC. This chain joins TRBV6-1 and TRBJ2-7; 7 bases match TRBD2. Germline assignment: CDR1 MNHNS and CDR2 SASEGT. This CDR3 comprises 14 residues.

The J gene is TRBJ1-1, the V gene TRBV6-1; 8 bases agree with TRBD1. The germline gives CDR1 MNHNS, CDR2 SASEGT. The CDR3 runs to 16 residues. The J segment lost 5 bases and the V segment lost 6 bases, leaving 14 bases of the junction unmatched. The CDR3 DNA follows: TGTGCCAGCAGGAAGTCAGGGGGCCGTCGAGAGACTGAAGCTTTCTTT. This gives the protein CASRKSGGRRETEAFF.

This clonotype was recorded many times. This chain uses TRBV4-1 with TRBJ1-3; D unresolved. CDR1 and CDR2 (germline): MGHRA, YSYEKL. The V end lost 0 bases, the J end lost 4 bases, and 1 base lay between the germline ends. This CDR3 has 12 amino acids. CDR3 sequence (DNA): TGCGCCAGCAGCCAAGAGGGAAACACCATATATTTT. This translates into CASSQEGNTIYF.

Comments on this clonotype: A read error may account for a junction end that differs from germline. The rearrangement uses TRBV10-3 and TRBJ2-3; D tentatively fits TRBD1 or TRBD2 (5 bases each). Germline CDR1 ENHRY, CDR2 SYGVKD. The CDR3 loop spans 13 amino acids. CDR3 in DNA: TGTGCCACGGGGCGTGGCGCCACAGATACTCAGTATTTT. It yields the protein CATGRGATDTQYF.

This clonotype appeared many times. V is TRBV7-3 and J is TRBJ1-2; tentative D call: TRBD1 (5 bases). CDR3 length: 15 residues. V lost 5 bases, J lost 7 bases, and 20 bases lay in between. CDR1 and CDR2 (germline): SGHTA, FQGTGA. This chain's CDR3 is CASSPNRDQRGGYTF. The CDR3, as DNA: TGTGCCAGCAGCCCAAATCGGGACCAAAGGGGTGGCTACACCTTC.

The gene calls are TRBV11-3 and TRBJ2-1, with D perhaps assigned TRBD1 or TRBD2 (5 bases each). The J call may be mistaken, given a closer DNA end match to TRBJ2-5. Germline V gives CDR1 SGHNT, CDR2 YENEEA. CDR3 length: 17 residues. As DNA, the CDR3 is TGTGCCAGCAGCCGAGGCTTGGGGGAACCGACCCAAGAGACCCAGTACTTC. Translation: CASSRGLGEPTQETQYF.

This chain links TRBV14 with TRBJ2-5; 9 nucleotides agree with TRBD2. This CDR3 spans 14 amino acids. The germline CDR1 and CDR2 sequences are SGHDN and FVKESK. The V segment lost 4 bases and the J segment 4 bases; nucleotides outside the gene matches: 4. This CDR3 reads CASSPGTSRETQYF. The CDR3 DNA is TGTGCCAGCAGCCCTGGGACTAGCAGAGAGACCCAGTACTTC.